The entry that follows covers one TCR beta chain sequence. Its antigen remains undetermined. No base quality information exists; no much larger clone differs at one position. The sample comes from a study of patients and donors after allogeneic stem cell transplantation (dated by TCRdb to about 2020). The CDR3 sequence holds 13 residues, the cysteine and phenylalanine included. The kept DNA is CDR3 alone, 39 bases in frame from the first base. The germline V gene encodes CDR1 MDHEN and CDR2 SYDVKM. V has 4 bases trimmed and J has 6 bases trimmed; junction bases matching no gene number 5. Libraries came from RT-PCR. Data came from a NextSeq 550. The public reads were run again by TCRdb, first through fastp at Q25 and then through MiXCR, and only productive beta chains were kept. Entries are consolidated by CDR3 protein sequence, retaining the most common genes and DNA. This sample holds 85,000 to 90,000 distinct CDR3 sequences; around 46% were observed only once. In total, the top ten clones hold approximately 60% of the sample.

This clonotype was obtained from a human donor who was either an allogeneic HSCT recipient or a stem cell or donor lymphocyte infusion donor (not recorded which). It is not recorded whose cells these are; they may come from a transplant donor. The sample consisted of blood, either unsorted or a sorted T cell fraction (not recorded which). This chain joins TRBV28 to TRBJ1-1, with 7 central nucleotides matching TRBD1. The DNA reads TGTGCCAGCAGTTCCCCCGGACAGGCTGAAGCTTTCTTT. Its protein is CASSSPGQAEAFF.